A single sample is the source of the 28 T cell receptor beta chains below, sequenced in a study of beta chain features in type 1 diabetes. All of the isolated RNA was reverse transcribed, so expressed TCRB transcripts were sequenced. TCRdb's copy holds only in-frame clones and misses some; the assay was immunoSEQ multiplex PCR. The sample includes roughly 450,000 clones, about 10% of them seen just once. Sequenced: naive CD4+ T cells from blood. Receptors were obtained from a woman younger than 30 in good health.

The chain combines TRBV5-1 with TRBJ2-7; no clear D. V lost 4 bases, J lost 3 bases, and 8 bases lay in between. Per the germline V gene, CDR1 is SGHRS and CDR2 is YFSETQ. The CDR3 is 12 amino acids. As DNA, the CDR3 is TGCGCCAGCAGCAATGGCCTCTACGAGCAGTACTTC. It is translated as CASSNGLYEQYF.

This chain joins TRBV21-1 and TRBJ2-7; whether TRBD1, the table's D call, matches the DNA was not checked. TRBV21-1 counts as a pseudogene. The CDR3 contains 13 residues. The CDR3 spells CASSTGVPYEQYV. CDR3 nucleotides: TGTGCCAGCAGTACAGGGGTTCCCTACGAGCAGTACGTC.

This clone was counted between two and nine times. The V gene is TRBV29-1, the J gene TRBJ1-4; D is ambiguous. In germline, CDR1 is SQVTM, CDR2 ANQGSEA. V gave up 5 bases and J gave up 8 bases, with 6 bases separating them. The CDR3 has 10 amino acids. CDR3 in DNA: TGCAGCGTTTTTACGGAAAAACTGTTTTTT. Protein: CSVFTEKLFF.

This clone was counted between two and nine times. The chain has TRBV30 and TRBJ2-1; TRBD1 agrees at 10 bases. The germline CDR1 and CDR2 sequences are GTSNPN and SVGIG (reference sequence). This CDR3 has 14 residues. V lost 5 bases and J lost 6; bases outside the gene matches: 7. CDR3 amino acids: CAWDSGQGINEQFF. As DNA, the CDR3 is TGTGCCTGGGACTCGGGACAGGGGATCAATGAGCAGTTCTTC.

The V and J genes are TRBV6-5 and TRBJ2-1; possible D gene TRBD1, 5 bases. The CDR3 runs 13 residues. CDR1 MNHEY and CDR2 SVGAGI come from the germline V gene. The germline V and J ends were trimmed by 2 bases and 9 bases, with 11 bases remaining between them. CDR3 nucleotide sequence: TGTGCCAGCAGTTACGATGGGGCCGGTGAGCAGTTCTTC. Its protein product is CASSYDGAGEQFF.

Written as DNA, the CDR3 is TGTGCCAGCAGCTTAGAAGTCGCGACCCAGTACTTC. Protein product: CASSLEVATQYF. This rearrangement joins TRBV7-2 to TRBJ2-5; no clear D. The CDR3 spans 12 residues. Trimming removed 1 base from V and 7 bases from J, with 7 bases in between. The germline CDR1 and CDR2 sequences are SGHTA and FQGNSA.

In its sample, this clone was seen a few times. V usage is TRBV5-1 and J usage is TRBJ2-7, with D tentatively TRBD1 (5 bases). V gave up 0 bases and J gave up 2 bases, with 12 bases separating them. CDR1 is SGHRS and CDR2 is YFSETQ in the germline V gene. The CDR3 extends over 15 amino acids. CDR3 sequence reads: CASSLGQSITYEQYF. CDR3 nucleotides: TGCGCCAGCAGCTTGGGACAGTCTATAACCTACGAGCAGTACTTC.

The rearrangement uses TRBV9 and TRBJ2-5; D remains unclear. The CDR3 has 15 amino acids. Germline values: CDR1 SGDLS, CDR2 YYNGEE. V lost 0 bases and J lost 2, with 11 bases in between. CDR3 nucleotide sequence: TGTGCCAGCAGCGTAGAGCAAGCCAAACAAGAGACCCAGTACTTC. It codes for CASSVEQAKQETQYF.

This clone was observed a handful of times. V usage is TRBV5-1 and J usage is TRBJ2-3, with D perhaps TRBD2 (5 bases). Germline assignment: CDR1 SGHRS and CDR2 YFSETQ. The CDR3 is 15 residues long. The V end lost 2 bases, the J end lost 5 bases, and 15 bases lay between the germline ends. The CDR3 region has the DNA TGCGCCAGCAGCTTCAACGGACTGGTTGGAGATACGCAGTATTTT. Translating it yields CASSFNGLVGDTQYF.

This clone turned up a few times. This chain uses TRBV13 with TRBJ1-6; D is ambiguous. Germline lookup yields CDR1 PRHDT and CDR2 FYEKMQ (reference sequence). This CDR3 contains 12 residues. Between the trimmed V and J ends, which lost 5 bases and 15 bases, there was a span of 14 bases. In DNA, the CDR3 is TGTGCCAGCAGCCTCCTGACGGGCTACCTCCACTTT. It codes for CASSLLTGYLHF.

This clone was picked up a small number of times. The genes are TRBV7-2 and TRBJ2-5; 11 nucleotides match TRBD1. Germline assignment: CDR1 SGHTA and CDR2 FQGNSA. CDR3 size: 15 residues. Trimming removed 5 bases from V and 4 bases from J; junction bases left unmatched: 6. DNA of the CDR3: TGTGCCAGCAGCCGCGGACAGGGGGCAGGAGAGACCCAGTACTTC. Translating it yields CASSRGQGAGETQYF.

The chain carries TRBV30 and TRBJ1-5; a weak D match, TRBD1 (6 bases). The germline V gene encodes CDR1 GTSNPN and CDR2 SVGIG (reference sequence). The CDR3 loop spans 13 amino acids. The V gene lost 7 bases and the J gene lost 7 bases, with 17 bases spanning the gap. CDR3 in amino acids: CASNQGFGQPQHF. In DNA form, the CDR3 reads TGTGCCTCCAACCAGGGGTTTGGGCAGCCCCAGCATTTT.

This clone was detected only a few times. The V call is TRBV6-5, the J call TRBJ2-1; tentative D call: TRBD2 (6 bases). Germline CDR1 MNHEY, CDR2 SVGAGI. This CDR3 contains 12 residues. Trimming left V 6 bases short and J 15 bases short, with 18 bases between. The CDR3 sequence: CASSLWGEMLFF. The CDR3 DNA is TGTGCCAGCAGCCTCTGGGGGGAGATGCTGTTCTTC.

The chain has TRBV30 and TRBJ1-1; D unclear. This CDR3 is 16 amino acids long. The germline V and J ends were trimmed by 1 base and 0 bases, with 15 bases remaining between them. The germline V gene has CDR1 GTSNPN and CDR2 SVGIG (reference sequence). CDR3 DNA: TGTGCCTGGAGTGCCCGACGGGCCGGGGTGAACACTGAAGCTTTCTTT. Translated, it gives CAWSARRAGVNTEAFF.

The chain carries TRBV5-4 and TRBJ2-3, with 8 bases fitting TRBD1. Germline assignment: CDR1 SGHNT and CDR2 YYREEE (reference sequence). This CDR3 spans 14 amino acids. Germline trimming cut 3 bases from V and 3 bases from J; bases unmatched to any gene: 3. The CDR3: CASSSNRGTDTQYF. CDR3 nucleotides: TGTGCCAGCAGCTCGAACAGGGGGACAGATACGCAGTATTTT.

This clone has only one observation. This sequence joins TRBV4-1 and TRBJ2-7, with TRBD2 as a possible D gene (6 bases). Per germline, CDR1 MGHRA and CDR2 YSYEKL. The CDR3 runs to 17 residues. V was trimmed by 4 bases and J by 1 base, leaving 20 bases between them. The CDR3 nucleotides read TGCGCCAGCAGCCCTCTAGGAGGTAGCGGCCTATCCTACGAGCAGTACTTC. Its translation: CASSPLGGSGLSYEQYF.

Only a few counts were recorded for this clone. The V call is TRBV5-1, the J call TRBJ2-3; 9 bases align to TRBD2. Trimming at V came to 3 bases and at J to 3 bases, leaving 5 bases not matched to a gene. Germline values: CDR1 SGHRS, CDR2 YFSETQ. The CDR3 runs 15 residues. CDR3 nucleotide sequence: TGCGCCAGCAGCTCGACTAGCGGTATTACAGATACGCAGTATTTT. Amino acids: CASSSTSGITDTQYF.

This clone has only a few counts. The chain carries TRBV7-9 and TRBJ2-3; unclear D gene. The CDR3 consists of 12 residues. Trimming removed 3 bases from V and 8 bases from J, with 9 bases in between. Germline-derived CDR1 and CDR2 are SEHNR and FQNEAQ (reference sequence). The CDR3 DNA reads as TGTGCCAGCAGCTTTGGGTTTGGTACGCAGTATTTT. Translating gives CASSFGFGTQYF. Combining the CDR3 with reference TRBV7-9 and TRBJ2-3 gives the whole variable domain DTGVSQNPRHKITKRGQNVTFRCDPISEHNRLYWYRQTLGQGPEFLTYFQNEAQLEKSRLLSDRFSAERPKGSFSTLEIQRTEQGDSAMYLCASSFGFGTQYFGPGTRLTVL.

This clone was seen only a few times. This chain connects TRBV4-1 to TRBJ1-1; TRBD1 matches 9 bases. The ends lost 6 bases at V and 0 bases at J; junction bases unmatched: 5. The germline CDR1 and CDR2 sequences are MGHRA and YSYEKL. This CDR3 has 15 amino acids. CDR3 nucleotide sequence: TGCGCCAGCAGGGTGACAGGGGGTATGAACACTGAAGCTTTCTTT. It encodes CASRVTGGMNTEAFF.

V is TRBV9 and J is TRBJ2-4; possibly TRBD1 or TRBD2 for D (5 bases each). The CDR3 covers 13 residues. V gave up 2 bases and J gave up 6 bases, with 9 bases separating them. CDR1 is SGDLS, CDR2 YYNGEE, per germline. The CDR3 loop reads CASSVSGRNIQYF. For the CDR3, the DNA is TGTGCCAGCAGCGTCTCAGGGAGAAACATTCAGTACTTC.

CDR3 protein: CASSPGTSNNEQFF. In nucleotides, the CDR3 is TGTGCCAGCAGCCCGGGGACTTCGAACAATGAGCAGTTCTTC. This chain links TRBV14 with TRBJ2-1, with D possibly being TRBD2 (6 bases). Germline assignment: CDR1 SGHDN and CDR2 FVKESK. There are 14 residues in the CDR3. V was shortened by 4 bases and J by 5 bases, with 12 bases between the two germline ends.

The chain is built from TRBV9 and TRBJ2-3, with D hard to call. The length of the CDR3 is 13 residues. Trimming cost V 1 base and J 2 bases, with 5 bases left between them. Germline V gene data show CDR1 as SGDLS and CDR2 as YYNGEE. Here the CDR3 DNA reads TGTGCCAGCAGCGTACCACACACAGATACGCAGTATTTT. It codes for CASSVPHTDTQYF.

The chain links TRBV29-1 to TRBJ2-3; TRBD2 aligns across 11 bases. V was clipped by 6 bases and J by 4 bases; unmatched bases: 9. Germline values: CDR1 SQVTM, CDR2 ANQGSEA. The CDR3 is 15 amino acids. The CDR3 loop is CSVRGLAGPSDTQYF. CDR3 nucleotides: TGCAGCGTCCGCGGACTAGCGGGTCCCTCAGATACGCAGTATTTT.

The chain couples TRBV4-3 to TRBJ2-3; 7 bases agree with TRBD2. The CDR3 spans 14 residues. Germline CDR1 is LGHNA and CDR2 is YSLEER. Trimming took 5 bases from V and 1 from J; bases not matched to a gene: 3. CDR3 sequence: CASSSRGGTDTQYF. In DNA, the CDR3 is TGCGCCAGCAGCTCCCGGGGGGGCACAGATACGCAGTATTTT.

This clone has only a few counts. V usage is TRBV2 and J usage is TRBJ2-3; 11 bases match TRBD2. Germline V CDR1 and CDR2: SNHLY, FYNNEI. V lost 6 bases and J lost 8; bases outside the gene matches: 13. The CDR3 covers 16 residues. In DNA form, the CDR3 reads TGTGCCAGCAGGATCTCACTAGCGGGAGAACGGGGTACGCAGTATTTT. Its protein is CASRISLAGERGTQYF.

This clone was seen ten or more times. CDR3 loop: CSVVGRDGGETQYF. The CDR3 nucleotides read TGCAGCGTTGTTGGGCGCGACGGGGGTGAGACCCAGTACTTC. The rearrangement joins TRBV29-1 to TRBJ2-5, with a weak D call TRBD2 (6 bases). This CDR3 has 14 amino acids. Trimming pared 4 bases from V and 5 bases from J, leaving 17 bases between. CDR1 is SQVTM, CDR2 ANQGSEA, per germline.

This chain connects TRBV29-1 to TRBJ2-2, with D uncertain. V was cut by 6 bases and J by 1 base, with 9 bases left in between. CDR1 is SQVTM, CDR2 ANQGSEA, per germline. The CDR3 totals 13 residues. The CDR3 region is CSVVARNTGELFF. Here the CDR3 DNA reads TGCAGCGTGGTGGCAAGGAACACCGGGGAGCTGTTTTTT.

In its sample, this clone was seen a few times. This rearrangement joins TRBV6-5 to TRBJ1-6; D might be TRBD1 (5 bases). The germline V gene has CDR1 MNHEY and CDR2 SVGAGI. The CDR3 contains 16 residues. The ends were cut back, 0 bases at V and 8 bases at J, with 14 bases in the middle. The CDR3 DNA sequence: TGTGCCAGCAGTTACTCGGTCCAGGGCCGATATTCACCCCTCCACTTT. It yields the protein CASSYSVQGRYSPLHF.